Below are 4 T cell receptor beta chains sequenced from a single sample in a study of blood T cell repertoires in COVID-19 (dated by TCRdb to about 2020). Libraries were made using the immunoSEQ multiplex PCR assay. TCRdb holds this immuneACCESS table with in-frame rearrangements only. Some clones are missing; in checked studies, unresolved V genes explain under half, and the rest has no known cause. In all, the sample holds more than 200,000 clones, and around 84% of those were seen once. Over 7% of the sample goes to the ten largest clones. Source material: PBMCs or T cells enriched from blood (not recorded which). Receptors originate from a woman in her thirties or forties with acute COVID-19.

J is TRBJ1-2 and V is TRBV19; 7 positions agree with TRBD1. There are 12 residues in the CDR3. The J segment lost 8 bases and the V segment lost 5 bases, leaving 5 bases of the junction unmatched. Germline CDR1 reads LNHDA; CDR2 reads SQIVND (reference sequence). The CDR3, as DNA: TGTGCCAGTAGTCCGACAGGGAGAGGCTACACCTTC. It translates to CASSPTGRGYTF.

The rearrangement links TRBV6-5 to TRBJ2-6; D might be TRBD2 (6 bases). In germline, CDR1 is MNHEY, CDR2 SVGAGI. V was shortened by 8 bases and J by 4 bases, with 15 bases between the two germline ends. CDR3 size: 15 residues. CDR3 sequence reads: CASSKLAPGANVLTF. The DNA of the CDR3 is TGTGCCAGCTCGAAGCTAGCGCCCGGGGCCAACGTCCTGACTTTC.

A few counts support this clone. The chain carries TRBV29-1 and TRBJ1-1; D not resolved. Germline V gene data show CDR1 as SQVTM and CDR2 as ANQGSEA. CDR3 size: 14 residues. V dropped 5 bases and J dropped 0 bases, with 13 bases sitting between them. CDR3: CSVFPGSMNTEAFF. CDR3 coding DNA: TGCAGCGTTTTCCCAGGATCAATGAACACTGAAGCTTTCTTT.

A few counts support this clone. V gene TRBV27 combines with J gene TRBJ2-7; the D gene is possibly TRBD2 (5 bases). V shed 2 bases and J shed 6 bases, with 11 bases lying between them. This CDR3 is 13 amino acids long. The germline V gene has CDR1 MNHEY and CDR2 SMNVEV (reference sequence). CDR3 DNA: TGTGCCAGCAGTTTAAAGCTGAGCGGCGAGCAGTACTTC. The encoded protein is CASSLKLSGEQYF.